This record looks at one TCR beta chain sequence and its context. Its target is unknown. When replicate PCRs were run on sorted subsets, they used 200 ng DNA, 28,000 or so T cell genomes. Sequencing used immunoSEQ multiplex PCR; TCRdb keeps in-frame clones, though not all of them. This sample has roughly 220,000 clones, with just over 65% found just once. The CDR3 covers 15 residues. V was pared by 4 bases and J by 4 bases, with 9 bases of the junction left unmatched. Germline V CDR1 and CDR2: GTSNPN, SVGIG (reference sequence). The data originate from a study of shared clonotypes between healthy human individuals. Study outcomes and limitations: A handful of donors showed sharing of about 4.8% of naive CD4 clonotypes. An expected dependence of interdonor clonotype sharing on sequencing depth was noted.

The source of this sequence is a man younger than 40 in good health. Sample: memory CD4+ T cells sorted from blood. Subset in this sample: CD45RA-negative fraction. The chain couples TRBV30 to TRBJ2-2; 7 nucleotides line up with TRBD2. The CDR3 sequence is CAWNGPGGRTGELFF. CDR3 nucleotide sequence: TGTGCCTGGAATGGCCCGGGAGGACGCACCGGGGAGCTGTTTTTT.